The T cell receptor beta chain described here comes from a study of blood T cell repertoires in COVID-19. For the study at large: The United States, Italy and Spain provided the acute and convalescent COVID-19 samples. Sources were T cells, B-cell-depleted T cells, or PBMCs; the material itself was cDNA or gDNA.

As processed by the authors: Reference gene primer amplification gave estimated nucleated cell counts. The method was immunoSEQ multiplex PCR; TCRdb's version includes in-frame clones alone and lacks a portion of them. The D gene and trimming were derived from the DNA, and the V and J assignments and clone size from that table. The repertoire holds tens of thousands of clones, with approximately 87% as singletons. Looked up from germline, CDR1 is LGHDT and CDR2 is YNNKEL (reference sequence). The CDR3 spans 14 residues. The ends were cut back, 0 bases at V and 9 bases at J, with 12 bases in the middle.

The V gene is TRBV3-1 (or the pseudogene TRBV3-2), the J gene TRBJ1-5; the D is unclear. Source material: peripheral blood. The receptor was derived from a human donor in a cohort sampled during active COVID-19. Here the CDR3 DNA reads TGTGCCAGCAGCCAAGAGGCCAGGCGCACGCCCCAGCATTTT. This gives the protein CASSQEARRTPQHF.